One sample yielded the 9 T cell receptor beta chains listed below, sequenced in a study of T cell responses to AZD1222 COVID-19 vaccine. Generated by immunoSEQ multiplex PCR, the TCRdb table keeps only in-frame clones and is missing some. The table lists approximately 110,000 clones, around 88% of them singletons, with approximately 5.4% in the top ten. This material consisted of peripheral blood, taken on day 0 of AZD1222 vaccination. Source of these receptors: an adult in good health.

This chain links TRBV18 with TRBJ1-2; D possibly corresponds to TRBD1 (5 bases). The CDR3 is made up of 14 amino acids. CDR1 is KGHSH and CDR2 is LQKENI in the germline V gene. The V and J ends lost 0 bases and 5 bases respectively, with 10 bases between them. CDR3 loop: CASSPPSGRYGYTF. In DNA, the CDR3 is TGTGCCAGCTCACCACCGTCAGGGAGGTATGGCTACACCTTC.

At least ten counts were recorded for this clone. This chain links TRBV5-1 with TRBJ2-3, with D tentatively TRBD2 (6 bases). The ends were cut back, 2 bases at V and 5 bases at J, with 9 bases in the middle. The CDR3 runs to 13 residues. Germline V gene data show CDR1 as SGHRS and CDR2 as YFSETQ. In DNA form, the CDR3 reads TGCGCCAGCAGCTTTCCGGGGGAAGATACGCAGTATTTT. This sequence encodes CASSFPGEDTQYF. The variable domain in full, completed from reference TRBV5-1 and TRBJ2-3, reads KAGVTQTPRYLIKTRGQQVTLSCSPISGHRSVSWYQQTPGQGLQFLFEYFSETQRNKGNFPGRFSGRQFSNSRSEMNVSTLELGDSALYLCASSFPGEDTQYFGPGTRLTVL.

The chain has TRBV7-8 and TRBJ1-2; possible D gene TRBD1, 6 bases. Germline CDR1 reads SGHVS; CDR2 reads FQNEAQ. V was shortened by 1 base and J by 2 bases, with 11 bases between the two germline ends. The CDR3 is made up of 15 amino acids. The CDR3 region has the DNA TGTGCCAGCAGCTTAGAACAGGGTGCAAACTATGGCTACACCTTC. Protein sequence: CASSLEQGANYGYTF.

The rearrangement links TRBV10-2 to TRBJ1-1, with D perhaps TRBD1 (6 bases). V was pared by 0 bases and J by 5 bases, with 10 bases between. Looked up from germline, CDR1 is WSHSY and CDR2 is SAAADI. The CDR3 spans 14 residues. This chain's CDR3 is CASSESYRGTEAFF. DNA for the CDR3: TGCGCCAGCAGTGAGTCGTATAGGGGGACTGAAGCTTTCTTT.

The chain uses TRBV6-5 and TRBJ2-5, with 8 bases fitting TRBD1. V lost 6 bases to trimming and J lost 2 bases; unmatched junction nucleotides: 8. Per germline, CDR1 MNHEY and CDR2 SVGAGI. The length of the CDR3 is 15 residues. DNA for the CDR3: TGTGCCAGCAGGCCGGCCGGGACAGGACAAGAGACCCAGTACTTC. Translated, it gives CASRPAGTGQETQYF.

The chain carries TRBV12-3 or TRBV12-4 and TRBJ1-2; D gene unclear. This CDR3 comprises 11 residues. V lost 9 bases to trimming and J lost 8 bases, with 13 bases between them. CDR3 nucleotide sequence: TGTGCCAGTGGGGAGGGAACCGGCTACACCTTC. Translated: CASGEGTGYTF.

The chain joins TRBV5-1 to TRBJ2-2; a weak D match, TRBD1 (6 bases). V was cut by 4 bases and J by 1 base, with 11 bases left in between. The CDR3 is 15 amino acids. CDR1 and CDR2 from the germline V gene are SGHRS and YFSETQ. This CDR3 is CASSPRTVNTGELFF. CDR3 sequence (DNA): TGCGCCAGCAGCCCAAGGACAGTGAACACCGGGGAGCTGTTTTTT.

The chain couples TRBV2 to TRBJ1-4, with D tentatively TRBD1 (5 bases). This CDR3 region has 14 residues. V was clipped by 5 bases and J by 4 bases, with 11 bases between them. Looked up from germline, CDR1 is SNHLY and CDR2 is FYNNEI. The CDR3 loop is CASSSQGNNEKLFF. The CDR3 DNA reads TGTGCCAGCAGTTCTCAGGGTAATAATGAAAAACTGTTTTTT.

This CDR3 reads CASSPEGNQPQHF. CDR3 coding DNA: TGTGCCAGCAGCCCGGAGGGCAATCAGCCCCAGCATTTT. The V and J genes are TRBV5-4 and TRBJ1-5; D is undetermined. Germline V lookup: CDR1 SGHNT, CDR2 YYREEE (reference sequence). The CDR3 consists of 13 residues. The germline V and J ends were trimmed by 4 bases and 2 bases, with 7 bases remaining between them.